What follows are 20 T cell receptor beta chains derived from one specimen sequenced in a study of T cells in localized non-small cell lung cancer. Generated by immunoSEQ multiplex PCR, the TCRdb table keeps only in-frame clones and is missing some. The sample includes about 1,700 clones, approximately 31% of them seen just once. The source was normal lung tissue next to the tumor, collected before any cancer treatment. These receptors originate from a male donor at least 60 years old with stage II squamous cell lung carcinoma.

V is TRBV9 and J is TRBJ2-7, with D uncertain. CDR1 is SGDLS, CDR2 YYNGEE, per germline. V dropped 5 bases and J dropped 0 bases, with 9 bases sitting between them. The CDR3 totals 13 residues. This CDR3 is CASSRSFSYEQYF. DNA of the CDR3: TGTGCCAGCAGTAGGAGTTTCTCCTACGAGCAGTACTTC.

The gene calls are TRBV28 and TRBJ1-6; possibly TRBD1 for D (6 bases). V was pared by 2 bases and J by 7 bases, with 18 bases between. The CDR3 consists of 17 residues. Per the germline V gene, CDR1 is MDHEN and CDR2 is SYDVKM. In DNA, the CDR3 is TGTGCCAGCAGTTTAAGGGGCGGGGGCAGGAGGAATTCACCCCTCCACTTT. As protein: CASSLRGGGRRNSPLHF.

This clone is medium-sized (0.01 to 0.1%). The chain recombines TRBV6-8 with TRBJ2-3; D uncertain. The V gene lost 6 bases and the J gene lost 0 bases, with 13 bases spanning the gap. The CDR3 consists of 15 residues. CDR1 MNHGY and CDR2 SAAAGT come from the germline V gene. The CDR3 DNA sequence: TGTGCCAGCAGCCACCCATTCTCTAGCACAGATACGCAGTATTTT. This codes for CASSHPFSSTDTQYF.

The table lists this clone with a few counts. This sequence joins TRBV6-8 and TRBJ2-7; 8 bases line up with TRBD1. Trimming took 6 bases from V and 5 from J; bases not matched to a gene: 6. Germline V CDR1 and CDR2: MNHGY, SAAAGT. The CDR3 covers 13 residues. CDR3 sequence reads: CASRVQGGDEQYF. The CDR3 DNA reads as TGTGCCAGCAGAGTACAGGGGGGTGACGAGCAGTACTTC.

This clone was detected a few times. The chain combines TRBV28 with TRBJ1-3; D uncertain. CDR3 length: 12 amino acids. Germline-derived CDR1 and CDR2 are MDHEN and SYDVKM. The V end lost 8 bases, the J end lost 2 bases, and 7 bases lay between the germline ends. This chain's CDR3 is CASRQPGNTIYF. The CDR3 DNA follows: TGTGCCAGCCGCCAGCCTGGAAACACCATATATTTT.

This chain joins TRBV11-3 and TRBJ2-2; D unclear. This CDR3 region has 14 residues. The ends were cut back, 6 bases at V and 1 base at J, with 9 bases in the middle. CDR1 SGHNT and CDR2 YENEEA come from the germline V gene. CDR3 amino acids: CASRLDLNTGELFF. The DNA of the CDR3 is TGTGCCAGCAGGCTCGACTTGAACACCGGGGAGCTGTTTTTT.

In DNA form, the CDR3 reads TGTGCCAGCAGCCCTGGGGTACAGCTGAACACTGAAGCTTTCTTT. This sequence encodes CASSPGVQLNTEAFF. The chain has TRBV7-6 and TRBJ1-1; D unclear. V gave up 5 bases and J gave up 0 bases, with 13 bases separating them. This CDR3 is built from 15 residues. The germline gives CDR1 SGHVS, CDR2 FNYEAQ.

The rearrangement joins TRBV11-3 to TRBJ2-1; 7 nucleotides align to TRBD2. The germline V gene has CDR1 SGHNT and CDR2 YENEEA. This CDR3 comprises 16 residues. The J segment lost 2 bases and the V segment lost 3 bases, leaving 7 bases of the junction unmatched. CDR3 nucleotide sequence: TGTGCCAGCAGCTTCGGGGGAGGGCCTCCCTACAATGAGCAGTTCTTC. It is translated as CASSFGGGPPYNEQFF.

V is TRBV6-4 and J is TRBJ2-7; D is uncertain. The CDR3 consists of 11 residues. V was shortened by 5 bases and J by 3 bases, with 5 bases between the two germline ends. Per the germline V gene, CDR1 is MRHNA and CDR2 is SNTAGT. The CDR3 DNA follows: TGTGCCAGCAGTAACAGCTACGAGCAGTACTTC. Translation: CASSNSYEQYF.

The CDR3 loop reads CATSRTQGQGGGYTF. The CDR3 DNA sequence: TGTGCCACCAGCAGAACCCAAGGACAGGGTGGCGGCTACACCTTC. The V and J genes are TRBV15 and TRBJ1-2, with 8 nucleotides matching TRBD1. From germline, CDR1 is LNHNV and CDR2 YYDKDF (reference sequence). The CDR3 runs to 15 residues. The trim removed 2 bases at V and 8 bases at J, leaving 10 bases unmatched.

The CDR3 spells CASSLATDNYGYTF. The CDR3 DNA reads TGTGCCAGCAGCTTGGCCACGGATAACTATGGCTACACCTTC. The chain combines TRBV7-5 with TRBJ1-2. TRBV7-5 is a pseudogene locus. The CDR3 has 14 amino acids.

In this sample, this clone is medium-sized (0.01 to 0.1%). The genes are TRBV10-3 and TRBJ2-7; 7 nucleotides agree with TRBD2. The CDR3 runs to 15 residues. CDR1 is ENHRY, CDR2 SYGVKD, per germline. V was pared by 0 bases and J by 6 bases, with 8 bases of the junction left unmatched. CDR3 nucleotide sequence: TGTGCCATCAGTGAGTCTAGGACTAGATCGGGCGAGCAGTACTTC. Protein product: CAISESRTRSGEQYF.

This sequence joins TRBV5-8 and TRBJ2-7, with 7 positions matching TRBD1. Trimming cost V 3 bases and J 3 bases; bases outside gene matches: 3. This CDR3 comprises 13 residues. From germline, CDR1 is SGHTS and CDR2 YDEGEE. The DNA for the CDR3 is TGTGCCAGCAGCTATAGGACAGGCTACGAGCAGTACTTC. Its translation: CASSYRTGYEQYF.

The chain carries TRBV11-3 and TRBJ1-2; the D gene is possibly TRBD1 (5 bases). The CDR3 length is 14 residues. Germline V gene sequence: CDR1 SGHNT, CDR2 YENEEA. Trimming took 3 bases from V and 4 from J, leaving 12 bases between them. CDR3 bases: TGTGCCAGCAGCTTGGCGGGGGTGGTCTATGGCTACACCTTC. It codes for CASSLAGVVYGYTF.

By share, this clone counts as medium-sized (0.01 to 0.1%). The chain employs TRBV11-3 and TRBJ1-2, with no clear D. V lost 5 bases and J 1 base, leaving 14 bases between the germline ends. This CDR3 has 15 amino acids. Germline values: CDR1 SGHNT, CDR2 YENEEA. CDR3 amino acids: CASSQALGVNYGYTF. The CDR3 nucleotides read TGTGCCAGCAGCCAAGCCTTAGGAGTTAACTATGGCTACACCTTC.

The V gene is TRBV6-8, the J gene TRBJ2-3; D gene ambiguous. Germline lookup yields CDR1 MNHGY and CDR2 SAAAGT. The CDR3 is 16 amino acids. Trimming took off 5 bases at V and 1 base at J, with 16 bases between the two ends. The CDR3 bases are TGTGCCAGCAGTGTCGAAGTTGTGGTGGGCACAGATACGCAGTATTTT. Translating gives CASSVEVVVGTDTQYF.

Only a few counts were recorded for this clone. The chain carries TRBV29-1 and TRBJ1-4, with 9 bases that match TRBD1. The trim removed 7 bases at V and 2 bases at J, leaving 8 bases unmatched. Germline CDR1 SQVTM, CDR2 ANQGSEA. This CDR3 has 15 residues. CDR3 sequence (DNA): TGCAGCGCCCTGGGACAGGGAGAGACTAATGAAAAACTGTTTTTT. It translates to CSALGQGETNEKLFF.

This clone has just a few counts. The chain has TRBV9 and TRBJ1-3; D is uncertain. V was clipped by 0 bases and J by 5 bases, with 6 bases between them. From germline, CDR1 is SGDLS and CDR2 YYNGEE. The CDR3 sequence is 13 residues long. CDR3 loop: CASSVDGRNTIYF. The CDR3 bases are TGTGCCAGCAGCGTAGATGGAAGAAACACCATATATTTT.

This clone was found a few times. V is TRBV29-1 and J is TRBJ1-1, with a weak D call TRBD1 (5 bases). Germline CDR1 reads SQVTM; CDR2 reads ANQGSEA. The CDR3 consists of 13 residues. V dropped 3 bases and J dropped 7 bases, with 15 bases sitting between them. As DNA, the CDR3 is TGCAGCGTTGATCCGGGGGGTAGATATGAAGCTTTCTTT. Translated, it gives CSVDPGGRYEAFF.

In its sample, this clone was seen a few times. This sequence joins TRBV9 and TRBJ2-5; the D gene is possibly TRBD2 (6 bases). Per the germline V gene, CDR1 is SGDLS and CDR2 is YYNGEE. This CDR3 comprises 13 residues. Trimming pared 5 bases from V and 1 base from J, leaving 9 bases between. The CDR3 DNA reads TGTGCCAGCAGTCGGGACTCCCAAGAGACCCAGTACTTC. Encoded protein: CASSRDSQETQYF.